One and the same sample provided the 25 T cell receptor beta chains below, sequenced in a study of T cells in Graves' hyperthyroidism and ophthalmopathy. Amplification yielded TCR beta CDR3 regions, with RNA transcripts as the source. Researchers ran a first-round RT-PCR on the TCR CDR3 using the HTBI primer set. TCRdb reprocessed the multiplex PCR reads with MiXCR, giving one entry per CDR3 protein. The top ten hold 6.5% to 10% of the sample, which has around 280,000 distinct CDR3 sequences, approximately 15% seen once. The specimen was blood. The receptors come from a woman aged 40-49 years with Graves' hyperthyroidism.

This clonotype was counted at least ten times. The rearrangement uses TRBV5-1 and TRBJ2-2, with TRBD2 matching 7 bases. V lost 1 base and J lost 0; bases outside the gene matches: 0. CDR3 length equals 15 residues. CDR1 is SGHRS, CDR2 YFSETQ, per germline. CDR3 DNA: TGCGCCAGCAGCTTGCTAGCGGCGAACACCGGGGAGCTGTTTTTT. It translates to CASSLLAANTGELFF.

The genes are TRBV11-2 and TRBJ1-1; D is unclear. The germline V gene has CDR1 SGHAT and CDR2 FQNNGV. The CDR3 contains 14 residues. Trimming shortened V by 6 bases and J by 3 bases, and 14 bases separated the two germline ends. The CDR3 is CASRRTPVDTEAFF. For the CDR3, the DNA is TGTGCCAGCAGACGGACCCCGGTGGACACTGAAGCTTTCTTT.

This clonotype was seen at least ten times. The V and J genes are TRBV28 and TRBJ2-3; 8 bases align to TRBD2. CDR3 length equals 14 residues. Germline trimming cut 3 bases from V and 1 base from J; bases unmatched to any gene: 0. Germline values: CDR1 MDHEN, CDR2 SYDVKM. The CDR3 protein is CASSLRGGTDTQYF. The CDR3 nucleotides are TGTGCCAGCAGTTTGCGGGGGGGCACAGATACGCAGTATTTT.

This clonotype was seen repeatedly, ten times or more. The chain couples TRBV20-1 to TRBJ2-7; 10 nucleotides line up with TRBD1. CDR1 and CDR2 (germline): DFQATT, SNEGSKA (reference sequence). The CDR3 loop spans 15 amino acids. V gave up 0 bases and J gave up 1 base; unmatched junction bases: 3. This CDR3 reads CSARDMGQGSYEQYF. The DNA of the CDR3 is TGCAGTGCTAGAGATATGGGACAGGGGTCCTACGAGCAGTACTTC.

The sample holds many counts of this clonotype. This chain joins TRBV11-2 and TRBJ2-1; D is undetermined. This CDR3 spans 17 amino acids. V lost 5 bases and J 1 base, leaving 18 bases between the germline ends. Germline CDR1 reads SGHAT; CDR2 reads FQNNGV. The CDR3 DNA reads TGTGCCAGCAGCCACCCCGAGGTAAGGTGGTCCTACAATGAGCAGTTCTTC. Protein: CASSHPEVRWSYNEQFF. Based on the CDR3 plus reference TRBV11-2 and TRBJ2-1, the full variable domain is EAGVAQSPRYKIIEKRQSVAFWCNPISGHATLYWYQQILGQGPKLLIQFQNNGVVDDSQLPKDRFSAERLKGVDSTLKIQPAKLEDSAVYLCASSHPEVRWSYNEQFFGPGTRLTVL.

The V gene is TRBV6-1, the J gene TRBJ1-4; no clear D gene. The V gene lost 3 bases and the J gene lost 13 bases, with 15 bases spanning the gap. The CDR3 is 13 residues long. CDR1 is MNHNS and CDR2 is SASEGT in the germline V gene. The CDR3 spells CASSDTTLGGLFF. The CDR3 nucleotides read TGTGCCAGCAGTGATACGACCCTAGGAGGACTGTTTTTT.

There are many counts of this clonotype. The genes are TRBV6-1 and TRBJ1-5; D is undetermined. The V gene lost 6 bases and the J gene lost 9 bases, with 18 bases spanning the gap. Germline V lookup: CDR1 MNHNS, CDR2 SASEGT. There are 14 residues in the CDR3. The CDR3 region has the DNA TGTGCCAGCAGGACGGCGGGTCGGTTCGGGCCCCAGCATTTT. Translating gives CASRTAGRFGPQHF.

The chain links TRBV12-3 or TRBV12-4 to TRBJ2-7; TRBD2 aligns across 11 bases. This CDR3 is 15 amino acids long. The V and J ends lost 5 bases and 2 bases, in that order; junction bases with no gene match: 5. The DNA of the CDR3 is TGTGCCAGCAGTCGTACTAGCGGGAGCCCCTACGAGCAGTACTTC. Its translation: CASSRTSGSPYEQYF.

The chain carries TRBV25-1 and TRBJ2-1; no clear D gene. The V and J ends lost 6 bases and 10 bases respectively, with 13 bases between them. The CDR3 runs to 12 residues. Germline CDR1 MGHDK, CDR2 SYGVNS. CDR3 DNA: TGTGCCAGCAGCTTCCTCCTGGGGGAGCAGTTCTTC. Its translation: CASSFLLGEQFF.

This clonotype was observed at least ten times. The V gene is TRBV28, the J gene TRBJ1-2; D gene unclear. Germline V gene data show CDR1 as MDHEN and CDR2 as SYDVKM. The V end lost 4 bases, the J end lost 7 bases, and 16 bases lay between the germline ends. There are 14 residues in the CDR3. CDR3 amino acids: CASSSIPRRSGYTF. The CDR3 DNA reads TGTGCCAGCAGTTCCATACCCCGAAGGAGTGGCTACACCTTC.

This chain's CDR3 is CASSLEGASTSYEQYF. CDR3 bases: TGTGCCAGCAGCCTAGAGGGGGCCTCAACCTCCTACGAGCAGTACTTC. V is TRBV7-3 and J is TRBJ2-7, with 7 bases aligning to TRBD1. This CDR3 contains 16 residues. The trim removed 5 bases at V and 0 bases at J, leaving 10 bases unmatched. Germline lookup yields CDR1 SGHTA and CDR2 FQGTGA.

This clonotype was seen more than once but under ten times. A read error may explain this, as a much larger clone is one base away. The chain links TRBV27 to TRBJ1-5; 8 positions match TRBD1. The germline V gene has CDR1 MNHEY and CDR2 SMNVEV (reference sequence). CDR3 length equals 13 residues. CDR3 region: CAGSLSDRGPQHF. The CDR3 DNA reads TGTGCCGGCAGTTTAAGCGACAGGGGACCCCAGCATTTT.

This clonotype was picked up many times. The chain employs TRBV6-1 and TRBJ2-7; 10 nucleotides match TRBD2. The CDR3 runs to 14 residues. The ends lost 9 bases at V and 1 base at J; junction bases unmatched: 6. The germline CDR1 and CDR2 sequences are MNHNS and SASEGT. CDR3 residues: CASSTSGTSYEQYF. The DNA of the CDR3 is TGTGCCAGTTCAACTAGCGGGACGTCCTACGAGCAGTACTTC.

The chain employs TRBV27 and TRBJ1-1, with a weak D call TRBD1 (6 bases). The CDR3 extends over 14 amino acids. Germline-derived CDR1 and CDR2 are MNHEY and SMNVEV (reference sequence). With 7 bases removed from V and 2 bases from J, the gap between germline ends came to 14 bases. In nucleotides, the CDR3 is TGTGCCAGCATCGCTAACAGGGCAAACACTGAAGCTTTCTTT. It encodes CASIANRANTEAFF.

This clonotype was observed at least ten times. The chain is built from TRBV2 and TRBJ2-7; D unresolved. V dropped 7 bases and J dropped 1 base, with 14 bases sitting between them. The germline V gene has CDR1 SNHLY and CDR2 FYNNEI. This CDR3 spans 14 amino acids. The CDR3 sequence: CASTLGAFSYEQYF. CDR3 nucleotides: TGTGCCAGCACTCTGGGCGCCTTTTCCTACGAGCAGTACTTC.

This clonotype showed up many times. The chain joins TRBV5-5 to TRBJ1-6; 7 bases map to TRBD1. Germline CDR1 SGHKS, CDR2 YYEKEE (reference sequence). The CDR3 totals 16 residues. V was pared by 0 bases and J by 11 bases, with 11 bases of the junction left unmatched. CDR3 in DNA: TGTGCCAGCAGCTTGGCCGGCGAGGGGGCGGGGACACCCCTCCACTTT. Its translation: CASSLAGEGAGTPLHF.

The gene calls are TRBV20-1 and TRBJ2-5, with 8 bases matching TRBD2. CDR1 and CDR2 (germline): DFQATT, SNEGSKA (reference sequence). This CDR3 is 16 amino acids long. With V trimmed by 8 bases and J by 1 base, 15 bases remained unmatched. The CDR3 region has the DNA TGCAGTACCGGGGGGGCCGAAGGAGGAGGCCAAGAGACCCAGTACTTC. Residues: CSTGGAEGGGQETQYF.

The table lists this clonotype with a few counts. The rearrangement uses TRBV5-1 and TRBJ2-2; D call uncertain. V shed 0 bases and J shed 0 bases, with 6 bases lying between them. The CDR3 totals 15 residues. Looked up from germline, CDR1 is SGHRS and CDR2 is YFSETQ. The CDR3 nucleotides are TGCGCCAGCAGCTTGGGACACGCGAACACCGGGGAGCTGTTTTTT. Amino acids: CASSLGHANTGELFF.

This clonotype was counted at least ten times. The chain uses TRBV12-3 or TRBV12-4 and TRBJ2-1, with TRBD2 matching 8 bases. Unmatched junction bases numbered 9, after V lost 7 bases and J lost 10 bases. The length of the CDR3 is 13 residues. The CDR3 region has the DNA TGTGCCAGCACTTTGACTAGCGATCAGGAGCAGTTCTTC. Protein sequence: CASTLTSDQEQFF.

This clonotype was seen at least ten times. A junction boundary mismatches the germline segment, possibly from a read error. The V gene is TRBV6-1, the J gene TRBJ1-1, with TRBD1 matching 8 bases. This CDR3 spans 14 amino acids. The germline V gene encodes CDR1 MNHNS and CDR2 SASEGT. The CDR3 here is CASSGWTGNAEAFF. CDR3 nucleotides: TGTGCCAGCAGTGGATGGACAGGGAACGCTGAAGCTTTCTTT.

This clonotype was detected only a few times. The V and J genes are TRBV28 and TRBJ2-3; TRBD2 matches at 7 bases. Germline V gene lookup returns CDR1 MDHEN and CDR2 SYDVKM. J lost 2 bases, V lost 3 bases, and 5 bases had no gene match. The CDR3 is 15 residues long. The CDR3 DNA follows: TGTGCCAGCAGTTTCGGACTAGGAATCACAGATACGCAGTATTTT. Residues: CASSFGLGITDTQYF. Combining the CDR3 with reference TRBV28 and TRBJ2-3 gives the whole variable domain DVKVTQSSRYLVKRTGEKVFLECVQDMDHENMFWYRQDPGLGLRLIYFSYDVKMKEKGDIPEGYSVSREKKERFSLILESASTNQTSMYLCASSFGLGITDTQYFGPGTRLTVL.

The chain combines TRBV5-6 with TRBJ1-5, with D possibly matching TRBD1 (5 bases). The ends were cut back, 1 base at V and 8 bases at J, with 10 bases in the middle. Germline CDR1 reads SGHDT; CDR2 reads YYEEEE. The CDR3 runs to 13 residues. The CDR3 DNA reads as TGTGCCAGCAGCTTGCACGCGGGGGAGCCCCAGCATTTT. Protein product: CASSLHAGEPQHF.

This clonotype was counted ten times or more. The chain links TRBV18 to TRBJ2-7; D tentatively fits TRBD1 or TRBD2 (5 bases each). V lost 5 bases to trimming and J lost 3 bases, with 14 bases between them. From germline, CDR1 is KGHSH and CDR2 LQKENI. There are 14 residues in the CDR3. CDR3 bases: TGTGCCAGCTCATCTACCGGGACCCACTACGAGCAGTACTTC. It is translated as CASSSTGTHYEQYF.

There are a few counts of this clonotype. V and J are TRBV19 and TRBJ1-1; TRBD1 might be the D (5 bases). This CDR3 is built from 15 residues. Looked up from germline, CDR1 is LNHDA and CDR2 is SQIVND (reference sequence). V was cut by 4 bases and J by 4 bases, with 16 bases left in between. CDR3 DNA: TGTGCCAGTAGTACCCGCGGGGGAGGGCCCACTGAAGCTTTCTTT. This encodes CASSTRGGGPTEAFF. The full variable domain, rest sourced from reference TRBV19 and TRBJ1-1, is DGGITQSPKYLFRKEGQNVTLSCEQNLNHDAMYWYRQDPGQGLRLIYYSQIVNDFQKGDIAEGYSVSREKKESFPLTVTSAQKNPTAFYLCASSTRGGGPTEAFFGQGTRLTVV.

This clonotype was detected a few times. The chain couples TRBV29-1 to TRBJ2-7, with TRBD1 matching over 8 bases. Trimming cost V 5 bases and J 4 bases; bases outside gene matches: 10. The germline V gene encodes CDR1 SQVTM and CDR2 ANQGSEA. The CDR3 contains 14 residues. CDR3 region: CSVRSDRASYEQYF. CDR3 bases: TGCAGCGTTCGGTCGGACAGGGCCTCATACGAGCAGTACTTC.